The 5 T cell receptor beta chains below all came from one sample that was sequenced in a study of T cell repertoires in cytomegalovirus infection (dated by TCRdb to about 2019). The data were produced on an Illumina HiSeq 1500. The public sequencing data were trimmed at Q25 with fastp and processed into clonotypes with MiXCR by TCRdb, which kept only in-frame beta chains. Rows with a matching CDR3 protein are joined into one entry that keeps the most common DNA and genes. In this sample the table shows 500,000 or so distinct CDR3 sequences, approximately 15% of which occur a single time. The ten largest clones add up to roughly 25% of the sample. The sample was CD8+ T cells from PBMCs. These receptors were taken from a human donor in good health (CMV status not recorded). Some clones in this sample may be carry-over from other donors' samples.

This clonotype was detected ten times or more. The rearrangement joins TRBV7-6 to TRBJ2-1; 8 bases fit TRBD2. Trimming took 1 base from V and 3 from J; bases not matched to a gene: 5. The CDR3 runs to 16 residues. Germline assignment: CDR1 SGHVS and CDR2 FNYEAQ. The CDR3 loop reads CASSLGVGTSYNEQFF. CDR3 in DNA: TGTGCCAGCAGCTTAGGAGTCGGGACTAGCTACAATGAGCAGTTCTTC.

This clonotype was observed a few times. The V call is TRBV6-1, the J call TRBJ2-1; D unresolved. The CDR3 contains 12 residues. The V and J ends lost 1 base and 6 bases respectively, with 4 bases between them. Germline CDR1 and CDR2: MNHNS and SASEGT. CDR3 residues: CASSEVANEQFF. In DNA form, the CDR3 reads TGTGCCAGCAGTGAAGTGGCCAATGAGCAGTTCTTC.

In this sample, this clonotype turned up many times. This chain links TRBV19 with TRBJ2-1; D not resolved. Per the germline V gene, CDR1 is LNHDA and CDR2 is SQIVND (reference sequence). This CDR3 is built from 12 residues. The V gene lost 1 base and the J gene lost 8 bases, with 6 bases spanning the gap. As DNA, the CDR3 is TGTGCCAGTAGTATAGGTGGCGATGAGCAGTTCTTC. Protein sequence: CASSIGGDEQFF.

This clonotype was seen repeatedly, ten times or more. The chain couples TRBV12-3 or TRBV12-4 to TRBJ1-4, with D unresolved. The CDR3 spans 14 residues. The V and J ends lost 6 bases and 0 bases respectively, with 8 bases between them. In DNA form, the CDR3 reads TGTGCCAGCAGGAATAGTGCAACTAATGAAAAACTGTTTTTT. Its translation: CASRNSATNEKLFF.

This clonotype was observed at least ten times. The J gene is TRBJ2-1, the V gene TRBV12-3 or TRBV12-4; 13 positions agree with TRBD2. Trimming removed 3 bases from V and 9 bases from J; junction bases left unmatched: 5. CDR3 length: 15 amino acids. The CDR3 DNA sequence: TGTGCCAGCAGTTTGGGGACTAGCGGGGACGGTGAGCAGTTCTTC. Translated, it gives CASSLGTSGDGEQFF.